This T cell receptor (beta chain) was recorded in a study of CD4+ T cells in melanoma. Concerning this clone: Its antigen is not identified.

This table comes from immunoSEQ multiplex PCR, and its TCRdb copy is limited to in-frame clones, with some not included. The sample comprises tens of thousands of clones, about 70% of which are singletons, and around 4.8% rests with the top ten. The CDR3 runs to 14 residues. V lost 3 bases, J lost 11 bases, and 17 bases lay in between. Per germline, CDR1 KGHSH and CDR2 LQKENI. Findings of the study overall: In melanoma, neoantigen-specific CD4+ T cells reportedly differed in differentiation state. A reported correlation linked neoantigen-specific CD4+ T cells to CD8+, macrophage and B cell function.

The sample taken for sequencing was tumor tissue. The source of this sequence is a human donor with melanoma. The rearrangement links TRBV18 to TRBJ1-5; D is unresolved. This CDR3 reads CASSPQQTNPTQHF. The CDR3 region has the DNA TGTGCCAGCTCACCCCAACAGACCAATCCTACCCAGCATTTT.